Following are 18 T cell receptor beta chains from one sample sequenced in a study of sequential checkpoint blockade in melanoma. Specified treatment: randomized to nivolumab then ipilimumab (arm A) or the reverse (arm B). Using immunoSEQ multiplex PCR, the repertoire was profiled, and TCRdb retains in-frame clones only, with some absent. The table lists roughly 23,000 clones, about two thirds of them singletons. The sample in question was CD8+ T cells sorted from blood (inferred from file names), obtained from a patient given nivolumab and ipilimumab in sequence. All receptors come from a human donor with melanoma.

The chain recombines TRBV4-2 with TRBJ2-1, with unresolved D. The germline V and J ends were trimmed by 3 bases and 4 bases, with 10 bases remaining between them. There are 14 residues in the CDR3. Per the germline V gene, CDR1 is LGHNA and CDR2 is YNFKEQ. The CDR3 sequence is CASSHSAIYNEQFF. CDR3 nucleotide sequence: TGTGCCAGCAGCCACTCCGCTATATACAATGAGCAGTTCTTC.

The chain employs TRBV7-6 and TRBJ2-3; D might be TRBD2 (7 bases). The CDR3 sequence is 14 residues long. Between the trimmed V and J ends, which lost 6 bases and 5 bases, there was a span of 15 bases. Looked up from germline, CDR1 is SGHVS and CDR2 is FNYEAQ. CDR3 in DNA: TGTGCCAGCAGGTCCGGGGGGCGCGGAGATACGCAGTATTTT. Protein product: CASRSGGRGDTQYF. Variable domain in full (rest from reference TRBV7-6 and TRBJ2-3): GAGVSQSPRYKVTKRGQDVALRCDPISGHVSLYWYRQALGQGPEFLTYFNYEAQQDKSGLPNDRFSAERPEGSISTLTIQRTEQRDSAMYRCASRSGGRGDTQYFGPGTRLTVL.

This clone has just a few counts. This sequence joins TRBV27 and TRBJ2-6, with D perhaps matching TRBD2 (6 bases). The V end lost 5 bases, the J end lost 0 bases, and 17 bases lay between the germline ends. The CDR3 has 18 residues. The germline V gene encodes CDR1 MNHEY and CDR2 SMNVEV (reference sequence). The CDR3 loop reads CASSPAGIRDSGANVLTF. CDR3 in DNA: TGTGCCAGCAGTCCAGCGGGCATACGTGACTCTGGGGCCAACGTCCTGACTTTC.

The V and J genes are TRBV7-8 and TRBJ1-1, with D perhaps TRBD1 (6 bases). Germline lookup yields CDR1 SGHVS and CDR2 FQNEAQ. The CDR3 totals 16 residues. V was cut by 5 bases and J by 0 bases, with 16 bases left in between. This chain's CDR3 is CASSHGEDSLNTEAFF. The DNA of the CDR3 is TGTGCCAGCAGCCACGGCGAGGACAGCCTGAACACTGAAGCTTTCTTT.

Turning to this clone: At the DNA level, this CDR3 is encoded by other sequences in the same sample as well. J is TRBJ2-1 and V is TRBV15, with 9 bases matching TRBD2. The V and J ends lost 3 bases and 7 bases, in that order; junction bases with no gene match: 7. CDR1 and CDR2 (germline): LNHNV, YYDKDF (reference sequence). This CDR3 region has 15 residues. The CDR3 coding sequence is TGTGCCACCAGCAGGGCCCCGGCGGGAGGGAATGAGCAGTTCTTC. Amino acids: CATSRAPAGGNEQFF.

This chain joins TRBV6-5 and TRBJ1-2, with 8 bases aligning to TRBD1. Germline V CDR1 and CDR2: MNHEY, SVGAGI. This CDR3 region has 13 residues. Trimming removed 6 bases from V and 8 bases from J; junction bases left unmatched: 8. In DNA form, the CDR3 reads TGTGCCAGCAGAAGCGGGACAGGCGGCGGCTACACCTTC. This codes for CASRSGTGGGYTF.

This clone was picked up a small number of times. This chain links TRBV6-5 with TRBJ1-2; TRBD1 might be the D (5 bases). Trimming removed 6 bases at V and 3 bases at J, with 11 bases between. The length of the CDR3 is 13 residues. The germline gives CDR1 MNHEY, CDR2 SVGAGI. The CDR3 DNA is TGTGCCAGCAGACCCCGGGGGGACTATGGCTACACCTTC. It yields the protein CASRPRGDYGYTF.

The CDR3 spells CASRDFQETQYF. The CDR3, as DNA: TGTGCCAGCAGGGACTTTCAAGAGACCCAGTACTTC. V is TRBV7-2 and J is TRBJ2-5; a possible D gene is TRBD2 (5 bases). Germline loops: CDR1 SGHTA, CDR2 FQGNSA. Trimming pared 6 bases from V and 2 bases from J, leaving 7 bases between. CDR3 length: 12 residues.

The sample holds a few counts of this clone. This rearrangement joins TRBV7-8 to TRBJ1-2, with 9 bases fitting TRBD1. Per the germline V gene, CDR1 is SGHVS and CDR2 is FQNEAQ. With V trimmed by 1 base and J by 10 bases, 13 bases remained unmatched. The CDR3 has 16 amino acids. The CDR3 reads CASSLVGSGQGPDYTF. Here the CDR3 DNA reads TGTGCCAGCAGCTTAGTTGGGAGCGGACAGGGGCCTGACTACACCTTC.

This chain connects TRBV7-2 to TRBJ1-6; D remains ambiguous. CDR1 is SGHTA and CDR2 is FQGNSA in the germline V gene. The CDR3 has 16 amino acids. Trimming stripped 1 base from V and 4 bases from J, with 11 bases between. CDR3 loop: CASSLDMPIYNSPLHF. DNA of the CDR3: TGTGCCAGCAGCTTAGATATGCCTATTTATAATTCACCCCTCCACTTT.

The table lists this clone with a few counts. The chain has TRBV5-4 and TRBJ2-7; 10 bases are shared with TRBD1. Germline V lookup: CDR1 SGHNT, CDR2 YYREEE (reference sequence). This CDR3 has 14 amino acids. V was pared by 4 bases and J by 3 bases, with 4 bases of the junction left unmatched. The CDR3 sequence: CASSGDRGRYEQYV. CDR3 coding DNA: TGTGCCAGCAGCGGGGACAGGGGTCGCTACGAGCAGTACGTC.

The table lists this clone with a count of one. This rearrangement joins TRBV27 to TRBJ2-7, with D perhaps TRBD2 (5 bases). Germline CDR1 MNHEY, CDR2 SMNVEV (reference sequence). Trimming left V 3 bases short and J 10 bases short, with 19 bases between. The CDR3 consists of 14 residues. CDR3 sequence reads: CASSFGGVSGSQYF. Written as DNA, the CDR3 is TGTGCCAGCAGTTTTGGTGGGGTTTCGGGGAGTCAGTACTTC.

The chain links TRBV4-1 to TRBJ2-7, with 9 bases identical to TRBD2. The ends lost 1 base at V and 6 bases at J; junction bases unmatched: 1. The CDR3 loop spans 13 amino acids. The germline gives CDR1 MGHRA, CDR2 YSYEKL. The CDR3 nucleotides read TGCGCCAGCAGCCAAGCACTAGCGGGCGAGCAGTACGTC. This codes for CASSQALAGEQYV.

The V and J genes are TRBV6-6 and TRBJ2-3; D might be TRBD1 (6 bases). The CDR3 runs to 16 residues. V lost 0 bases and J lost 2, with 12 bases in between. Germline assignment: CDR1 MNHNY and CDR2 SVGAGI (reference sequence). CDR3 DNA: TGTGCCAGCAGTTACTCGAGGCAGGGGTACACAGATACGCAGTATTTT. It codes for CASSYSRQGYTDTQYF.

The chain combines TRBV7-9 with TRBJ2-7, with a possible D match to TRBD1 (6 bases). The V and J ends lost 4 bases and 3 bases respectively, with 7 bases between them. The CDR3 has 12 amino acids. The germline V gene encodes CDR1 SEHNR and CDR2 FQNEAQ (reference sequence). CDR3 sequence: CASSYRVYEQYV. The CDR3 DNA is TGTGCCAGCAGCTACAGGGTCTACGAGCAGTACGTC.

This clone has just a few counts. V gene TRBV19 combines with J gene TRBJ1-5; the match to TRBD1 covers 9 bases. This CDR3 is 15 amino acids long. Per germline, CDR1 LNHDA and CDR2 SQIVND (reference sequence). V shed 3 bases, J shed 4 bases, and the junction held 4 bases outside the gene matches. The CDR3 DNA follows: TGTGCCAGTAGTATCTTCGGACAGGGGAATCAGCCCCAGCATTTT. Its protein is CASSIFGQGNQPQHF.

The chain has TRBV6-1 and TRBJ2-3; 9 nucleotides agree with TRBD2. Germline CDR1 reads MNHNS; CDR2 reads SASEGT. V lost 0 bases, J lost 1 base, and 2 bases stayed unmatched. This CDR3 has 16 amino acids. The CDR3 DNA sequence: TGTGCCAGCAGTGAAGCTGGCGGGGGGGGCACAGATACGCAGTATTTT. The encoded protein is CASSEAGGGGTDTQYF.

The V call is TRBV27, the J call TRBJ2-3; 10 bases align to TRBD1. The germline V gene encodes CDR1 MNHEY and CDR2 SMNVEV (reference sequence). This CDR3 has 14 amino acids. Trimming cost V 5 bases and J 4 bases; bases outside gene matches: 3. CDR3: CASSRDRGADTQYF. The CDR3 coding sequence is TGTGCCAGCAGTCGGGACAGGGGTGCAGATACGCAGTATTTT.